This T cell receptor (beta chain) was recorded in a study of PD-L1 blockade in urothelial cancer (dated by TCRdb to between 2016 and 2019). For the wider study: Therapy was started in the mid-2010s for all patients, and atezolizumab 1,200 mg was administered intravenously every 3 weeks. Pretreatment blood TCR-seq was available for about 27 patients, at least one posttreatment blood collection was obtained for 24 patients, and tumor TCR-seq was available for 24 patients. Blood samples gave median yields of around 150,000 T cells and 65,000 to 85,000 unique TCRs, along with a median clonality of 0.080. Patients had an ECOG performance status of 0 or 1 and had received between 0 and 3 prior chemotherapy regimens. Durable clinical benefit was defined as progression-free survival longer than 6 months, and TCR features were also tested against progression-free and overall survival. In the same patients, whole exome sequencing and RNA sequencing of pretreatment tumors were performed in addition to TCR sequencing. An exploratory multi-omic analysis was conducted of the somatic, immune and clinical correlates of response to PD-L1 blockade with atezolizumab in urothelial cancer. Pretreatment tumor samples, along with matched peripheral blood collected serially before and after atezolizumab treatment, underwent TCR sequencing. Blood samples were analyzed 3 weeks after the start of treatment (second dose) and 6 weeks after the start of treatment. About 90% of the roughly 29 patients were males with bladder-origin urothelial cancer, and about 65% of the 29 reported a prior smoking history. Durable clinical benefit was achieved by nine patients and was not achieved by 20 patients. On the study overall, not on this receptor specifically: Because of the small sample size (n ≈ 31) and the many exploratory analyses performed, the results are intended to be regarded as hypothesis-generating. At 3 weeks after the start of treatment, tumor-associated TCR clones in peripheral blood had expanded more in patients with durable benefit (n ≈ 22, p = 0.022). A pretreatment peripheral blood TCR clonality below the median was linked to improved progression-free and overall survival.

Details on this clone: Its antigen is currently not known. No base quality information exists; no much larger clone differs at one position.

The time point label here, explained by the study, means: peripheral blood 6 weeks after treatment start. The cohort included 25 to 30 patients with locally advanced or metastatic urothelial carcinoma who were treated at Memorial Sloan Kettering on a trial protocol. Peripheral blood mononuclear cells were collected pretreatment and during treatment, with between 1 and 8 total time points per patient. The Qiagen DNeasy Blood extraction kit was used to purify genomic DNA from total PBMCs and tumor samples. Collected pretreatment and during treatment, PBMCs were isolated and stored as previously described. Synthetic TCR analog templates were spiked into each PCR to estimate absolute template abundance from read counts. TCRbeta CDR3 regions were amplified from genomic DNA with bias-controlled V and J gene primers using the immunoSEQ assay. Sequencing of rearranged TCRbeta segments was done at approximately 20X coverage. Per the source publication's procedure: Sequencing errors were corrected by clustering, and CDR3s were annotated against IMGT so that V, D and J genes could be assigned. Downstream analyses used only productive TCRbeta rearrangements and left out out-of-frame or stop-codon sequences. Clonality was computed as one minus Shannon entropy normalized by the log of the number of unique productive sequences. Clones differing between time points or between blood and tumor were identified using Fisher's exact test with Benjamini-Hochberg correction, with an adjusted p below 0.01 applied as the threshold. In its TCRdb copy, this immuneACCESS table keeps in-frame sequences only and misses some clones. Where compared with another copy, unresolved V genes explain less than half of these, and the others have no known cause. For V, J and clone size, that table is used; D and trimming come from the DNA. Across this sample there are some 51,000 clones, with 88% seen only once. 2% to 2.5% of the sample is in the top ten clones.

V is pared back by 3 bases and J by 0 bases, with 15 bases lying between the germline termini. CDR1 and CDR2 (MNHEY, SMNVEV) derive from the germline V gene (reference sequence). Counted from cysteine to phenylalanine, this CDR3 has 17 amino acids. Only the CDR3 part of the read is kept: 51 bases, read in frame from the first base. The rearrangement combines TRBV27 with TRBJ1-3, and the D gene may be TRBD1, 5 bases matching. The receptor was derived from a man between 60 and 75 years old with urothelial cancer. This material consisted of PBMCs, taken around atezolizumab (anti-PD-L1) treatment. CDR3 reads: CASSFSPVGASGNTIYF. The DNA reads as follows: TGTGCCAGCAGTTTTTCTCCTGTTGGGGCCTCTGGAAACACCATATATTTT.